Here is one T cell receptor beta chain with its context. This sample was included in a study of control samples from healthy donors and cancer patients. Using immunoSEQ multiplex PCR, the repertoire was profiled, and TCRdb retains in-frame clones only, with some absent. The sample yields around 120,000 clones, roughly 94% seen once. Per germline, CDR1 SGHVS and CDR2 FQNEAQ. CDR3 length equals 17 residues. J lost 4 bases, V lost 1 base, and 9 bases had no gene match. The sample was blood. The J gene is TRBJ2-5, the V gene TRBV7-8; 10 nucleotides agree with TRBD2. This TCR derives from a man younger than 40 in good health. The chain's CDR3 is CASSLVSSGGLRETQYF. CDR3 DNA sequence: TGTGCCAGCAGCTTAGTGTCTAGCGGGGGCCTCCGAGAGACCCAGTACTTC.